This T cell receptor beta chain is from a study of OX40 agonist ivuxolimab in advanced cancers. Method: immunoSEQ multiplex PCR; TCRdb's copy keeps in-frame clones and lacks some. The sample consists of roughly 73,000 clones, almost 90% of them appearing once. Trimming cost V 0 bases and J 0 bases; bases outside gene matches: 5. CDR1 is SGHRS, CDR2 YFSETQ, per germline. The CDR3 length is 16 residues. Sequencing was performed on CD4+ or CD8+ T cells sorted from blood, taken in a trial of the OX40 agonist ivuxolimab. V usage is TRBV5-1 and J usage is TRBJ2-7; 8 bases are a match to TRBD2. The clonotype was recovered from an adult with an advanced solid tumor such as melanoma, head and neck, liver or kidney cancer. The CDR3 spells CASSLGVREDSYEQYF. The CDR3 coding sequence is TGCGCCAGCAGCTTGGGGGTGCGGGAGGACTCCTACGAGCAGTACTTC.